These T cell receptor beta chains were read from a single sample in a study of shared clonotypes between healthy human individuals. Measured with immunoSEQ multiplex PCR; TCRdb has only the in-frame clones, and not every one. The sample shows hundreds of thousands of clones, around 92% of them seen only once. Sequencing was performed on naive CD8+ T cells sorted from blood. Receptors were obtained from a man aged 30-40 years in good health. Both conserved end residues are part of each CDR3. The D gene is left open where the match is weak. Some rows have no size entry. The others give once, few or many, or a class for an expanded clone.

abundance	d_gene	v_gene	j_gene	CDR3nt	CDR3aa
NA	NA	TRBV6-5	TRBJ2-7	TGTGCCAGCAGCCCAGGTACGGCACTAATCTACGAGCAGTACTTC	CASSPGTALIYEQYF
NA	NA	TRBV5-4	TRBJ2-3	TGTGCCAGCAGCTGGGGGGACACAGATACGCAGTATTTT	CASSWGDTDTQYF
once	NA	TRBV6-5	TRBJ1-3	TGTGCCACCACAGGGATCTCTGGAAACACCATATATTTT	CATTGISGNTIYF
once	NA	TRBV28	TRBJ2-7	TGTGCCAGCAGTCCCCAGGTCGGGCGGGACTCCTACGAGCAGTACTTC	CASSPQVGRDSYEQYF
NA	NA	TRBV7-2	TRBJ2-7	TGTGCCAGCAGCGGGGGTACTAGTATCGGCTACGAGCAGTACTTC	CASSGGTSIGYEQYF
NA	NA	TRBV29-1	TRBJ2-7	TGCAGCGTCAGACAGGCGAGCTCCTACGAGCAGTACTTC	CSVRQASSYEQYF
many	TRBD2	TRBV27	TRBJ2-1	TGTGCCAGCAGTTTTCTCCCGACTAGCGTATACAATGAGCAGTTCTTC	CASSFLPTSVYNEQFF
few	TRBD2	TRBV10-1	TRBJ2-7	TGCGCCAGCAGTGAGGAGGGACTAGAATACGAGCAGTACTTC	CASSEEGLEYEQYF
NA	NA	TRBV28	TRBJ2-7	TGTGCCAGCCGCGACTACGAGCAGTACTTC	CASRDYEQYF
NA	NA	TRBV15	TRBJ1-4	TGTGCCACCAGCAGAGCATTAAGTCTTTTTAATGAAAAACTGTTTTTT	CATSRALSLFNEKLFF
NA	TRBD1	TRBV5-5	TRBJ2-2	TGTGCCAGCAGACCGCCCACAGGGGTGGAAAGCACCGGGGAGCTGTTTTTT	CASRPPTGVESTGELFF
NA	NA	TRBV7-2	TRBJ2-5	TGTGCCAGCAGCTTCCCCCGGGAGACCCAGTACTTC	CASSFPRETQYF
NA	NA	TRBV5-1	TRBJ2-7	TGCGCCAGCAGCCTAGTTATGGGGGGCCAGCTCTACGAGCAGTACTTC	CASSLVMGGQLYEQYF
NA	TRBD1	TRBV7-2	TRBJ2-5	TGTGCCAGCAGCTTAGCTGTGACAGGGGGCCGAGAGACCCAGTACTTC	CASSLAVTGGRETQYF
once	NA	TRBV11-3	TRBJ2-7	TGTGCCAGCAGCTTCAGCGACAGCCCGTACGAGCAGTACTTC	CASSFSDSPYEQYF
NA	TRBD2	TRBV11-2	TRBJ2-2	TGTGCCAGCAGCTTACCGGGAGGACTTGGGGTGACCGGGGAGCTGTTTTTT	CASSLPGGLGVTGELFF
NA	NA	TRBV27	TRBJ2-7	TGTGCCAGCAGTTCAATTACAGTACAGGGAGAGCAGTACTTC	CASSSITVQGEQYF
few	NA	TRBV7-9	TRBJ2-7	TGTGCCAGCAGCCAGGGTTATACCTACGAGCAGTACTTC	CASSQGYTYEQYF
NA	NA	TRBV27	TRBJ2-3	TGTGCCAGCAGTTTAATTGGGGATACGCAGTATTTT	CASSLIGDTQYF
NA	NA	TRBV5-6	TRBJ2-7	TGTGCCAGCAGCTTGTATCTGCAGCCCTCCTACGAGCAGTACTTC	CASSLYLQPSYEQYF